This passage covers 21 T cell receptor beta chains from one sample sequenced in a study of T cell responses to AZD1222 COVID-19 vaccine. Profiled with immunoSEQ multiplex PCR; TCRdb holds only in-frame clones, not every one. Here the sample spans around 270,000 clones, approximately 94% being singletons. The specimen comprised peripheral blood, sampled 28 days after the second AZD1222 dose. The receptors shown here come from an adult who received the AZD1222 COVID-19 vaccine.

This chain connects TRBV4-1 to TRBJ1-6, with no clear D. CDR1 and CDR2 from the germline V gene are MGHRA and YSYEKL. CDR3 size: 17 residues. The ends were cut back, 2 bases at V and 7 bases at J, with 18 bases in the middle. In DNA, the CDR3 is TGCGCCAGCAGCCAAATCACGGGCCCCTTGGGGAATTCACCCCTCCACTTT. Translation gives CASSQITGPLGNSPLHF.

V is TRBV28 and J is TRBJ2-5, with 7 bases identical to TRBD2. The CDR3 contains 14 residues. With 6 bases clipped from V and 7 bases from J, the junction kept 11 bases outside the gene matches. Germline assignment: CDR1 MDHEN and CDR2 SYDVKM. The CDR3 region is CASSAPGLAGTQYF. Here the CDR3 DNA reads TGTGCCAGCAGCGCCCCGGGATTAGCGGGGACCCAGTACTTC. Together with reference TRBV28 and TRBJ2-5, the CDR3 gives the full variable domain: DVKVTQSSRYLVKRTGEKVFLECVQDMDHENMFWYRQDPGLGLRLIYFSYDVKMKEKGDIPEGYSVSREKKERFSLILESASTNQTSMYLCASSAPGLAGTQYFGPGTRLLVL.

In regard to this clone: Other DNA variants within this sample encode the same CDR3. The chain is built from TRBV3-1 (or the pseudogene TRBV3-2) and TRBJ1-1, with a weak D call TRBD1 (5 bases). The CDR3 runs 14 residues. From germline, CDR1 is LGHDT and CDR2 YNNKEL (reference sequence). The germline V and J ends were trimmed by 2 bases and 1 base, with 8 bases remaining between them. This chain's CDR3 is CASSQLRGNTEAFF. CDR3 in DNA: TGTGCCAGCAGCCAACTGAGGGGGAACACTGAAGCTTTCTTT.

About this clone itself: Other DNA sequences within the sample encode an identical CDR3. The chain recombines TRBV7-9 with TRBJ1-6; unclear D gene. V was cut by 3 bases and J by 0 bases, with 6 bases left in between. CDR3 length: 15 amino acids. The germline V gene has CDR1 SEHNR and CDR2 FQNEAQ (reference sequence). The CDR3 region has the DNA TGTGCCAGCAGCTTGGGTAGCTCCTATAATTCACCCCTCCACTTT. Protein product: CASSLGSSYNSPLHF.

CDR3: CASSPSYGYTF. CDR3 nucleotide sequence: TGTGCCAGCAGTCCGTCATATGGCTACACCTTC. V and J are TRBV28 and TRBJ1-2; no reliable D call. Germline loops: CDR1 MDHEN, CDR2 SYDVKM. The CDR3 has 11 residues. V was cut by 5 bases and J by 5 bases, with 6 bases left in between.

The genes are TRBV4-1 and TRBJ2-7; D possibly uses TRBD1 or TRBD2 (5 bases each). The V end lost 1 base, the J end lost 2 bases, and 12 bases lay between the germline ends. There are 15 residues in the CDR3. In germline, CDR1 is MGHRA, CDR2 YSYEKL. The CDR3 region is CASSQARDGTYEQYF. The CDR3 DNA follows: TGCGCCAGCAGCCAAGCCCGGGACGGTACCTACGAGCAGTACTTC.

The chain joins TRBV23-1 to TRBJ1-5, with unresolved D. Being an ORF, TRBV23-1 has a function that is uncertain. Trimming removed 4 bases at V and 4 bases at J, with 11 bases between. The CDR3 is 14 residues long. The CDR3 is CASSRAARNQPQHF. CDR3 sequence (DNA): TGCGCCAGCAGTCGAGCAGCGAGAAATCAGCCCCAGCATTTT.

The J gene is TRBJ2-7, the V gene TRBV7-8; perhaps TRBD1 as D (6 bases). Per the germline V gene, CDR1 is SGHVS and CDR2 is FQNEAQ. This CDR3 comprises 14 residues. The ends were cut back, 4 bases at V and 2 bases at J, with 12 bases in the middle. The CDR3 DNA follows: TGTGCCAGCAGCTCCGGAAGGACAGCCTACGAGCAGTACTTC. Amino acids: CASSSGRTAYEQYF.

The CDR3 DNA reads TGCGCCAGCAGCGTGGACTTAAACACCGGGGAGCTGTTTTTT. This gives the protein CASSVDLNTGELFF. This chain uses TRBV5-1 with TRBJ2-2; D may be TRBD2 (5 bases). V gave up 4 bases and J gave up 2 bases, with 9 bases separating them. The CDR3 contains 14 residues. The V gene's germline CDR1 is SGHRS and CDR2 YFSETQ.

V usage is TRBV4-1 and J usage is TRBJ2-5, with a possible D match to TRBD1 (6 bases). V was shortened by 5 bases and J by 5 bases, with 21 bases between the two germline ends. This CDR3 comprises 16 residues. The germline gives CDR1 MGHRA, CDR2 YSYEKL. The CDR3 loop is CASSLTGAPTGETQYF. In DNA, the CDR3 is TGCGCCAGCAGCTTAACCGGGGCACCTACAGGGGAGACCCAGTACTTC.

The chain links TRBV5-1 to TRBJ1-6; tentatively, D is TRBD1 (5 bases). The ends were cut back, 4 bases at V and 2 bases at J, with 10 bases in the middle. This CDR3 has 15 residues. The germline gives CDR1 SGHRS, CDR2 YFSETQ. In DNA, the CDR3 is TGCGCCAGCAGCGTAGACAGCGCCTATAATTCACCCCTCCACTTT. Amino acids: CASSVDSAYNSPLHF.

The rearrangement joins TRBV19 to TRBJ1-1; D possibly corresponds to TRBD1 (5 bases). In germline, CDR1 is LNHDA, CDR2 SQIVND (reference sequence). V lost 5 bases to trimming and J lost 6 bases, with 16 bases between them. The CDR3 totals 14 residues. In DNA, the CDR3 is TGTGCCAGTAGTTTCGGGGGATTGATGGCTGAAGCTTTCTTT. This sequence encodes CASSFGGLMAEAFF. The variable domain in full, with the rest retrieved from reference TRBV19 and TRBJ1-1, is DGGITQSPKYLFRKEGQNVTLSCEQNLNHDAMYWYRQDPGQGLRLIYYSQIVNDFQKGDIAEGYSVSREKKESFPLTVTSAQKNPTAFYLCASSFGGLMAEAFFGQGTRLTVV.

This clone has more than one count but fewer than ten. The chain's CDR3 is CASRWASGSNEQFF. The CDR3 nucleotides are TGTGCCAGCAGGTGGGCTAGCGGCTCCAATGAGCAGTTCTTC. The chain is built from TRBV7-2 and TRBJ2-1, with TRBD2 matching over 7 bases. CDR3 length equals 14 residues. Trimming took 6 bases from V and 6 from J; bases not matched to a gene: 8. Per germline, CDR1 SGHTA and CDR2 FQGNSA.

V and J are TRBV10-3 and TRBJ2-1, with TRBD2 identical over 10 bases. V lost 2 bases, J lost 4 bases, and 5 bases stayed unmatched. Germline values: CDR1 ENHRY, CDR2 SYGVKD. The CDR3 has 16 amino acids. CDR3 DNA sequence: TGTGCCATCAGTGAGGAGACTAGCGGGTGGTACAATGAGCAGTTCTTC. As protein: CAISEETSGWYNEQFF.

V and J are TRBV18 and TRBJ1-2, with D possibly being TRBD1 (5 bases). The CDR3 spans 14 residues. Germline CDR1 reads KGHSH; CDR2 reads LQKENI. Trimming removed 6 bases from V and 3 bases from J, with 14 bases in between. The DNA for the CDR3 is TGTGCCAGCTCCCCGAGTGGGACGCACTATGGCTACACCTTC. It is translated as CASSPSGTHYGYTF.

This sequence joins TRBV7-8 and TRBJ2-7; D remains ambiguous. CDR1 is SGHVS, CDR2 FQNEAQ, per germline. The CDR3 runs 12 residues. V lost 5 bases and J 1 base, leaving 6 bases between the germline ends. CDR3 protein: CASSHISYEQYF. The DNA for the CDR3 is TGTGCCAGCAGCCATATTTCCTACGAGCAGTACTTC.

The chain links TRBV19 to TRBJ2-6; perhaps TRBD1 as D (7 bases). V was shortened by 7 bases and J by 4 bases, with 17 bases between the two germline ends. The CDR3 has 16 amino acids. Germline V lookup: CDR1 LNHDA, CDR2 SQIVND (reference sequence). The CDR3 DNA is TGTGCCAGTATGCGGGACAGACCTCTGGGGGCCAACGTCCTGACTTTC. This encodes CASMRDRPLGANVLTF.

The chain employs TRBV28 and TRBJ1-1, with 11 bases aligning to TRBD1. Germline V lookup: CDR1 MDHEN, CDR2 SYDVKM. The V gene end was trimmed by 3 bases and the J gene end by 6 bases; junction bases not matched to a gene: 0. This CDR3 has 13 residues. The CDR3 DNA is TGTGCCAGCAGTTTGGGACAGGGGGCTGAAGCTTTCTTT. This codes for CASSLGQGAEAFF. Full variable domain (outside the CDR3, taken from reference TRBV28 and TRBJ1-1): DVKVTQSSRYLVKRTGEKVFLECVQDMDHENMFWYRQDPGLGLRLIYFSYDVKMKEKGDIPEGYSVSREKKERFSLILESASTNQTSMYLCASSLGQGAEAFFGQGTRLTVV.

The chain links TRBV30 to TRBJ2-7; no clear D. Germline CDR1 reads GTSNPN; CDR2 reads SVGIG (reference sequence). The CDR3 consists of 11 residues. V lost 2 bases and J 4 bases, leaving 6 bases between the germline ends. This chain's CDR3 is CAWSPRYEQYF. The CDR3 DNA reads TGTGCCTGGAGTCCTCGATACGAGCAGTACTTC.

V and J are TRBV5-3 and TRBJ1-2; D possibly corresponds to TRBD1 (5 bases). Being an ORF, TRBV5-3 has a function that is uncertain. Trimming cost V 1 base and J 4 bases, with 20 bases left between them. The CDR3 has 17 residues. CDR3 in amino acids: CARSLKFAMGPFYGYTF. The CDR3 nucleotides read TGTGCCAGAAGCTTGAAGTTCGCCATGGGACCTTTCTATGGCTACACCTTC.

The chain has TRBV18 and TRBJ2-1, with D possibly matching TRBD1 (6 bases). CDR3 length equals 15 residues. V was cut by 1 base and J by 9 bases, with 16 bases left in between. In germline, CDR1 is KGHSH, CDR2 LQKENI. This CDR3 is CASSPRTAPTGEQFF. The CDR3 nucleotides read TGTGCCAGCTCACCACGGACAGCTCCTACTGGTGAGCAGTTCTTC.